The subject of this entry is one T cell receptor (beta chain). A much larger clone sits a single nucleotide away, making a read error possible. These data belong to a study of human T cells and chemical hapten exposure. CDR1 is SGHTA, CDR2 FQGNSA, per germline. The CDR3 is 16 residues long. The study's library attached unique molecular identifiers to single cDNA molecules. Per the authors' pipeline: A per-sample median of approximately 100,000 TCRs was observed, with a range of about 20,000 to 700,000. Via MiXCR, TCRdb re-called the RACE reads, giving one row per CDR3 protein. The V and J calls follow TCRdb's processing rather than the paper's. The table includes about 70,000 distinct CDR3 sequences, approximately 6.1% detected once. Indicated time point: healthy volunteer bleed at 6 weeks. Unfractionated whole blood was the source of the extracted total RNA.

Sequencing was performed on whole blood. The rearrangement links TRBV7-2 to TRBJ2-3, with 7 nucleotides matching TRBD2. The receptor comes from a female donor in good health. Some clones in this sample may be carry-over from other donors' samples. CDR3 loop: CASSFPPPGGADTQCF. The CDR3 DNA follows: TGTGCCAGCAGCTTTCCCCCCCCGGGGGGTGCAGATACGCAGTGTTTT. The full variable domain, completed using reference TRBV7-2 and TRBJ2-3, is GAGVSQSPSNKVTEKGKDVELRCDPISGHTALYWYRQSLGQGLEFLIYFQGNSAPDKSGLPSDRFSAERTGGSVSTLTIQRTQQEDSAVYLCASSFPPPGGADTQCFGPGTRLTVL.